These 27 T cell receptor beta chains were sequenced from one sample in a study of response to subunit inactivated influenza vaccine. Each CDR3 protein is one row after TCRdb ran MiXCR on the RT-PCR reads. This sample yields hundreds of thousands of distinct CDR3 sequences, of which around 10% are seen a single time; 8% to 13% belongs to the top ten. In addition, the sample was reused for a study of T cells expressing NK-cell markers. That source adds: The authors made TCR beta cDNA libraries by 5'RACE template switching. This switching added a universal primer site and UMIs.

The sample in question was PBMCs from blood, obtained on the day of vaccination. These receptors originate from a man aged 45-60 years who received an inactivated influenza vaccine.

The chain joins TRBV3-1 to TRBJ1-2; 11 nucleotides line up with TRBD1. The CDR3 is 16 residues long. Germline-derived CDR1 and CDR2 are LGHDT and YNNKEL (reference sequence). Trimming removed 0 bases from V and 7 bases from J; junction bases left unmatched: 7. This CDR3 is CASSQDGTGGSLGYTF. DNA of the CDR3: TGTGCCAGCAGCCAAGACGGGACAGGGGGATCTCTTGGCTACACCTTC.

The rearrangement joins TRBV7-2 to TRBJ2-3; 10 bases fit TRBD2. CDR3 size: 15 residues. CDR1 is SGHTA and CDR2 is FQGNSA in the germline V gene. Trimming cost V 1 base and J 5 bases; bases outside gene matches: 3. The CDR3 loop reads CASSLGASGGDTQYF. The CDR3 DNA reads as TGTGCCAGCAGCTTAGGTGCTAGCGGGGGAGATACGCAGTATTTT.

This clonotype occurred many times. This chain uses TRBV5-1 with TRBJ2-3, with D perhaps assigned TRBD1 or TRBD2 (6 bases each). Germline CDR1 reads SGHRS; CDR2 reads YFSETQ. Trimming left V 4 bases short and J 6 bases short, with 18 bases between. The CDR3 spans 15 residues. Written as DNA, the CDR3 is TGCGCCAGCAGCCCGGAGGGGGAACAAATGGATACGCAGTATTTT. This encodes CASSPEGEQMDTQYF.

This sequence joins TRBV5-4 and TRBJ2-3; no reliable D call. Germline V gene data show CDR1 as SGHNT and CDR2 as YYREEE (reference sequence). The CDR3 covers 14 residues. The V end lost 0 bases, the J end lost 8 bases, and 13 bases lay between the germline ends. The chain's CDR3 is CASSLGLQMGTQYF. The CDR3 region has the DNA TGTGCCAGCAGCTTGGGGCTCCAGATGGGTACGCAGTATTTT.

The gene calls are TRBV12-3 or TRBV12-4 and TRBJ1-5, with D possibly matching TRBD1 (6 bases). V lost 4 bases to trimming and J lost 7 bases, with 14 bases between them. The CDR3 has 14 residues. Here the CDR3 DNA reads TGTGCCAGCAGTTATAGAGGGGGGCGGCAGCCCCAGCATTTT. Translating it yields CASSYRGGRQPQHF.

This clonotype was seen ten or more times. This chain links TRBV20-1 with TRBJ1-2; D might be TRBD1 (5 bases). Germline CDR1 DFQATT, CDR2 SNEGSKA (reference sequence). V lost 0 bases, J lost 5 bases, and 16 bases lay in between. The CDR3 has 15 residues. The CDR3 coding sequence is TGCAGTGCTAGAGATCCCACCCCGGGGGGGTATGGCTACACCTTC. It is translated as CSARDPTPGGYGYTF.

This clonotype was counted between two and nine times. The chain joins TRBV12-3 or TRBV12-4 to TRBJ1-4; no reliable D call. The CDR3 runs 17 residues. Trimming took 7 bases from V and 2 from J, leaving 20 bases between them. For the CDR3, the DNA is TGTGCCAGCACCAACCAGGCTCTGGACGGTACTAATGAAAAACTGTTTTTT. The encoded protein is CASTNQALDGTNEKLFF.

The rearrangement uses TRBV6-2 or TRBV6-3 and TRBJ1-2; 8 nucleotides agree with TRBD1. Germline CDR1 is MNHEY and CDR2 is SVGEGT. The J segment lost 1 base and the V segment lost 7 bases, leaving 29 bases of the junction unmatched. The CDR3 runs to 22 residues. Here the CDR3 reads CASNLIAGTGPTFVEINYGYTF. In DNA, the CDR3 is TGTGCCAGCAACCTCATCGCAGGGACAGGCCCCACCTTCGTCGAAATTAACTATGGCTACACCTTC.

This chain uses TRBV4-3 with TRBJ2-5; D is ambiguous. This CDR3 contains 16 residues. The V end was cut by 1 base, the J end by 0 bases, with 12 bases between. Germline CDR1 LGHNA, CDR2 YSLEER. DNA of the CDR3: TGCGCCAGCAGCCAAGGGTCAGCGCGGTACCAAGAGACCCAGTACTTC. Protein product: CASSQGSARYQETQYF.

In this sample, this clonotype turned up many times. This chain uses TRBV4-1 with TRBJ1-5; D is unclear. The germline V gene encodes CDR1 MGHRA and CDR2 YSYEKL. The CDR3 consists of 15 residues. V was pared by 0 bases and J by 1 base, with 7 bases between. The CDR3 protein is CASSQEGQSNQPQHF. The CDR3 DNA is TGCGCCAGCAGCCAAGAAGGGCAGAGCAATCAGCCCCAGCATTTT.

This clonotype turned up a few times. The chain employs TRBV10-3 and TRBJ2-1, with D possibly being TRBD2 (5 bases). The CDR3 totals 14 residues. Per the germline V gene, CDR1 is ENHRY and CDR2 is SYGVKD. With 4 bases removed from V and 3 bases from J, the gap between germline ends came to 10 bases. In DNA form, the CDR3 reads TGTGCCATCAGTGCCGGAGGCGGCTACAATGAGCAGTTCTTC. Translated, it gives CAISAGGGYNEQFF.

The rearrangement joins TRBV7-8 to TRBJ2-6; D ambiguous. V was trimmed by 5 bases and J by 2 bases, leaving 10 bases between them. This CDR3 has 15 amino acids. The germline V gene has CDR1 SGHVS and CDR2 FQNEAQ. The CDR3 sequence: CASSVRRAGANVLTF. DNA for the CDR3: TGTGCCAGCAGCGTTAGAAGGGCTGGGGCCAACGTCCTGACTTTC.

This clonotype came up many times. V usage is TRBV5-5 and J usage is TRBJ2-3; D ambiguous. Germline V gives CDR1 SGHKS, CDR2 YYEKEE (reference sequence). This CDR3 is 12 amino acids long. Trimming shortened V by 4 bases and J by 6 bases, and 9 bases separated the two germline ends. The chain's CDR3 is CASSLHVDTQYF. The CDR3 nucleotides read TGTGCCAGCAGCCTCCACGTTGATACGCAGTATTTT.

DNA of the CDR3: TGTGCCAGCAGCCAAGCCGTTGGTTATGCCGGGGAGCTGTTTTTT. Translation: CASSQAVGYAGELFF. V usage is TRBV14 and J usage is TRBJ2-2; no firm D call. This CDR3 has 15 residues. Trimming stripped 1 base from V and 6 bases from J, with 12 bases between. The V gene's germline CDR1 is SGHDN and CDR2 FVKESK.

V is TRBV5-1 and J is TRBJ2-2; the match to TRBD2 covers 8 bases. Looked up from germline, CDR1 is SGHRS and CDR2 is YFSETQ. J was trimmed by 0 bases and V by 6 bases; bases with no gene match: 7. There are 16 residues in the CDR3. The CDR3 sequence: CASTPSGYANTGELFF. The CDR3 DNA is TGCGCCAGCACGCCTAGCGGGTACGCGAACACCGGGGAGCTGTTTTTT.

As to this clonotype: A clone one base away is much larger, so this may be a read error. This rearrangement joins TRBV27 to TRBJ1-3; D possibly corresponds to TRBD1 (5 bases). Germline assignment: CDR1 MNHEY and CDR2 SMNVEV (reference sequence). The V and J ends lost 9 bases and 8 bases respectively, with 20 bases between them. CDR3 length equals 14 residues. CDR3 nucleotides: TGTGCCAGAAGCTCATCCGGGACCGATTACACCATATATTTT. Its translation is CARSSSGTDYTIYF.

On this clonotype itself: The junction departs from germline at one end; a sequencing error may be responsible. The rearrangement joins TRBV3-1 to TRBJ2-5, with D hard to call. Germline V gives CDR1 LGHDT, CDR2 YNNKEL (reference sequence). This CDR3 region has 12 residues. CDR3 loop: CASSHTEETKYF. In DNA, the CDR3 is TGTGCCAGCAGCCATACCGAAGAGACCAAGTACTTC.

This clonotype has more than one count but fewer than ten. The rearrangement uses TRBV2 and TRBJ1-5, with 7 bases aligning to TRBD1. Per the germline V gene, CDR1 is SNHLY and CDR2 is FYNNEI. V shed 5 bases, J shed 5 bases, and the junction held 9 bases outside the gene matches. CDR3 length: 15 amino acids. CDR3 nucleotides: TGTGCCAGCAGTCACGTTGACAGGGCGGATCAGCCCCAGCATTTT. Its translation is CASSHVDRADQPQHF.

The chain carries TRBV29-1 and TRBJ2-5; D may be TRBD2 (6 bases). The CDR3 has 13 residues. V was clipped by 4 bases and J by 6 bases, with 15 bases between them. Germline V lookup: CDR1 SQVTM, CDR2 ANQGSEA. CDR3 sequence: CSVAGQAGQTQYF. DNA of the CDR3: TGCAGCGTTGCGGGTCAGGCGGGGCAGACCCAGTACTTC.

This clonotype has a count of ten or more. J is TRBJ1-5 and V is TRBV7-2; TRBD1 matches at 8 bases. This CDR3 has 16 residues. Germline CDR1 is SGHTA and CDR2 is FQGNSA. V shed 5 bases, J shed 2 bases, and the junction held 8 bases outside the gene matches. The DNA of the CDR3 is TGTGCCAGCAGCCGAGGACAGGGACGGGGCAATCAGCCCCAGCATTTT. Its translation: CASSRGQGRGNQPQHF.

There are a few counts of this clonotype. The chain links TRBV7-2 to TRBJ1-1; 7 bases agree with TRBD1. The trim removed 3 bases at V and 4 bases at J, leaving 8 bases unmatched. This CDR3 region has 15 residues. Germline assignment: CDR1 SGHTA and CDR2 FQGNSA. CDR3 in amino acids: CASSFFRQGFTEAFF. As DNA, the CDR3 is TGTGCCAGCAGCTTCTTCCGACAGGGCTTCACTGAAGCTTTCTTT. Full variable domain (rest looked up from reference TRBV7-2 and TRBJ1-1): GAGVSQSPSNKVTEKGKDVELRCDPISGHTALYWYRQSLGQGLEFLIYFQGNSAPDKSGLPSDRFSAERTGGSVSTLTIQRTQQEDSAVYLCASSFFRQGFTEAFFGQGTRLTVV.

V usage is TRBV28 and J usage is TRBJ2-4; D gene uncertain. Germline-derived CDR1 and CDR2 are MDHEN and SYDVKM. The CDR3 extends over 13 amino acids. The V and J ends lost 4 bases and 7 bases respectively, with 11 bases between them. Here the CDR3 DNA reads TGTGCCAGCAGTTCCGCCGTATATAACATTCAGTACTTC. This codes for CASSSAVYNIQYF.

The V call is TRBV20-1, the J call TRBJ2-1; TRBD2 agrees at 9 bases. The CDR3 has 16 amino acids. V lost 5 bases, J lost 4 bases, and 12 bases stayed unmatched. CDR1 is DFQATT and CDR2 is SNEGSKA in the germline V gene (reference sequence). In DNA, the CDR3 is TGCAGTGCTTGGGACCCCGGACTAGCGACATACAATGAGCAGTTCTTC. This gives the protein CSAWDPGLATYNEQFF.

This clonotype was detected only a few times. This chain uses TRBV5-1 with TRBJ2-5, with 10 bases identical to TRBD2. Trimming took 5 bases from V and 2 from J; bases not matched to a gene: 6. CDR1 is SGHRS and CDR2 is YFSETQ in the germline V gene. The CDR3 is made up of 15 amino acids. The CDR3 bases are TGCGCCAGCAGTTATAGCGGGGGGAGGCAAGAGACCCAGTACTTC. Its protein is CASSYSGGRQETQYF.

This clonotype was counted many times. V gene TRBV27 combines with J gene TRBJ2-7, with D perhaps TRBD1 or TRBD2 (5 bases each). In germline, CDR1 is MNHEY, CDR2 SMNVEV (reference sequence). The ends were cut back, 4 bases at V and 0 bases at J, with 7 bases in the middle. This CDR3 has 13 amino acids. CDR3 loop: CASSWGSSYEQYF. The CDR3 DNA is TGTGCCAGCAGTTGGGGGAGCTCCTACGAGCAGTACTTC.

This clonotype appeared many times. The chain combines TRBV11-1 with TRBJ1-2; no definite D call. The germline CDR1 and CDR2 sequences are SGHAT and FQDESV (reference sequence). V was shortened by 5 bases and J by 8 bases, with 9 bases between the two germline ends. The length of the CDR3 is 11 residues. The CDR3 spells CASSGGKGYTF. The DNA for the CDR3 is TGTGCCAGCAGCGGAGGGAAAGGCTACACCTTC.

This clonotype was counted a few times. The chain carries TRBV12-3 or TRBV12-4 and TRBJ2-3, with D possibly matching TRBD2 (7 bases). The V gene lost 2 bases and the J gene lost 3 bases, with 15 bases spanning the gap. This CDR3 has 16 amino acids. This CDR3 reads CASSLYGGLQTDTQYF. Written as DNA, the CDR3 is TGTGCCAGCAGTTTATACGGGGGGCTTCAAACAGATACGCAGTATTTT.